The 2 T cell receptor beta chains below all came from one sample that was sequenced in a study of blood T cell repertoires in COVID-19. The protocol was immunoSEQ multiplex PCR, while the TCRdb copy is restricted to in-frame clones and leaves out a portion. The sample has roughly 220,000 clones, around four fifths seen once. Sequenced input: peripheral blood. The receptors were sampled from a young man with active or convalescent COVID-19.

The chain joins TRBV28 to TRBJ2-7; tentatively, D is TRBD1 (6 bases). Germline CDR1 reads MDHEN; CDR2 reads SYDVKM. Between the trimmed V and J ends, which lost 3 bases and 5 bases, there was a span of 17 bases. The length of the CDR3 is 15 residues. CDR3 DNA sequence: TGTGCCAGCAGTTTCTATTCAGGACAGTCAAACGAGCAGTACTTC. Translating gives CASSFYSGQSNEQYF.

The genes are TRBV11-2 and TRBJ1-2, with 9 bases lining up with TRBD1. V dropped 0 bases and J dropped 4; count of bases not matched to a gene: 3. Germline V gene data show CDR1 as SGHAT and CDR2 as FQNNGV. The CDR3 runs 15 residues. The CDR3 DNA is TGTGCCAGCAGCTTAGATACAGGGGGCACCTATGGCTACACCTTC. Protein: CASSLDTGGTYGYTF.